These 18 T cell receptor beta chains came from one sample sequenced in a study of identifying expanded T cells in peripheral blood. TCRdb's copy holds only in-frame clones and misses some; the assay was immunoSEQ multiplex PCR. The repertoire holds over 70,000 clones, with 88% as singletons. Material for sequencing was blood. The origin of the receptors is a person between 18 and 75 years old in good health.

This CDR3 reads CASSQGQNYGYTF. The CDR3 DNA sequence: TGTGCCAGCAGCCAAGGACAGAACTATGGCTACACCTTC. V and J are TRBV7-2 and TRBJ1-2; the D gene is possibly TRBD1 (6 bases). Germline CDR1 is SGHTA and CDR2 is FQGNSA. Trimming removed 5 bases at V and 2 bases at J, with 9 bases between. The length of the CDR3 is 13 residues.

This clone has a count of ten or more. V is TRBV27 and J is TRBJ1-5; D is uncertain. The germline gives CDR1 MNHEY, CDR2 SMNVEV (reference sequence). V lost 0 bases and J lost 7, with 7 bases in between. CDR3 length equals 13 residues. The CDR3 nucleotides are TGTGCCAGCAGTTTATCGGGAGTGCAGCCCCAGCATTTT. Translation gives CASSLSGVQPQHF.

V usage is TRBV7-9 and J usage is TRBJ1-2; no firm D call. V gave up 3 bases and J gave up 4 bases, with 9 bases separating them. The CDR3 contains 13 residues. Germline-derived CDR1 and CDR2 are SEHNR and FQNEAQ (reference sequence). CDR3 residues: CASSFDRSYGYTF. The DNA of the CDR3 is TGTGCCAGCAGCTTCGACCGCAGCTATGGCTACACCTTC.

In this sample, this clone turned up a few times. This CDR3 reads CASSRQPGSYNEQFF. The CDR3 nucleotides are TGTGCCAGCAGCCGACAGCCTGGCTCCTACAATGAGCAGTTCTTC. The chain is built from TRBV7-2 and TRBJ2-1, with D possibly TRBD1 on 5 matching bases. V gave up 5 bases and J gave up 0 bases, with 11 bases separating them. Germline V lookup: CDR1 SGHTA, CDR2 FQGNSA. The length of the CDR3 is 15 residues.

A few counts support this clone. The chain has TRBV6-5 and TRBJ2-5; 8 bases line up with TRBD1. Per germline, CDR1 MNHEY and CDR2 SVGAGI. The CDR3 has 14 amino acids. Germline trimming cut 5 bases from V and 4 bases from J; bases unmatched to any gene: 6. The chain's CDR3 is CASSPRQGRETQYF. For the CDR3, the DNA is TGTGCCAGCAGTCCCCGACAGGGGCGAGAGACCCAGTACTTC.

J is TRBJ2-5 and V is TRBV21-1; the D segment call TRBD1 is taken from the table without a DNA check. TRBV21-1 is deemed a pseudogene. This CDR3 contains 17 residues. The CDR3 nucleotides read TGTGCCAGCAGCATGGTGTTTTGGGGACAGGGGCGGGAGACCCAGTACTTC. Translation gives CASSMVFWGQGRETQYF.

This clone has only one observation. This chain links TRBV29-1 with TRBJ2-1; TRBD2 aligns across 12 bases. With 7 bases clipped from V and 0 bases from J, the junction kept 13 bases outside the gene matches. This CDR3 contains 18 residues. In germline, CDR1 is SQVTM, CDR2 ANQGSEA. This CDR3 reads CSGITWTSGESSYNEQFF. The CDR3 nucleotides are TGCAGCGGTATAACGTGGACTAGCGGGGAGAGCTCCTACAATGAGCAGTTCTTC.

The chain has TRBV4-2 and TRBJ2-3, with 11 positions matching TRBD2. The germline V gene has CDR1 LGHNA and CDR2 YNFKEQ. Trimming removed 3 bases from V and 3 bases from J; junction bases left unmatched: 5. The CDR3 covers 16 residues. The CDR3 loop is CASSQALAGGTDTQYF. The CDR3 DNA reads TGTGCCAGCAGCCAGGCCCTAGCGGGGGGAACAGATACGCAGTATTTT.

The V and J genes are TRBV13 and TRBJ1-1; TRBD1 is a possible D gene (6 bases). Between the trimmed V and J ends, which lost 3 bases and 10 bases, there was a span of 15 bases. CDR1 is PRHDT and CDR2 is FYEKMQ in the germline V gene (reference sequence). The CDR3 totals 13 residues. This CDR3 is CASSLGRGRGAFF. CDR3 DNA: TGTGCCAGCAGCTTGGGCAGGGGAAGAGGAGCTTTCTTT.

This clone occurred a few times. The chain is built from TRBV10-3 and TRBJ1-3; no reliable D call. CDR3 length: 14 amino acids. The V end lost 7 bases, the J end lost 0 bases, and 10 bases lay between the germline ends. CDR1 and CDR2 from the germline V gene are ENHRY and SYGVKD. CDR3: CAINPGSSGNTIYF. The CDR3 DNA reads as TGTGCCATCAACCCTGGGAGCTCTGGAAACACCATATATTTT.

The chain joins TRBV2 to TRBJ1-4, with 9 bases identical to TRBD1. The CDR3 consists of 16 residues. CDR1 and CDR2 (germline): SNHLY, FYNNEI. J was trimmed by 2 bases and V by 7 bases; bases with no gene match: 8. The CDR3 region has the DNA TGTGCCAGCAACTTGGGGACAGGGTTCACTAATGAAAAACTGTTTTTT. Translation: CASNLGTGFTNEKLFF.

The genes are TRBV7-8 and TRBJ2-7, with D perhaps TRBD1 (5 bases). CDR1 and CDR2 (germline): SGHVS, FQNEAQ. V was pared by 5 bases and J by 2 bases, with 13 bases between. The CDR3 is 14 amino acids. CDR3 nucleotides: TGTGCCAGCAGCCCCCGGACACCGACCTACGAGCAGTACTTC. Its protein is CASSPRTPTYEQYF. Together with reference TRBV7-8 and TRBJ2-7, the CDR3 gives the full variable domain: GAGVSQSPRYKVAKRGQDVALRCDPISGHVSLFWYQQALGQGPEFLTYFQNEAQLDKSGLPSDRFFAERPEGSVSTLKIQRTQQEDSAVYLCASSPRTPTYEQYFGPGTRLTVT.

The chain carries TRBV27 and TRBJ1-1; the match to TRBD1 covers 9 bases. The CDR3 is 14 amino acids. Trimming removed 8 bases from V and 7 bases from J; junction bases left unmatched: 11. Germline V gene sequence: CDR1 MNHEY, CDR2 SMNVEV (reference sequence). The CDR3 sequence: CASGGTGNWGEAFF. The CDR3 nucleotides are TGTGCCAGCGGCGGGACAGGGAATTGGGGTGAAGCTTTCTTT.

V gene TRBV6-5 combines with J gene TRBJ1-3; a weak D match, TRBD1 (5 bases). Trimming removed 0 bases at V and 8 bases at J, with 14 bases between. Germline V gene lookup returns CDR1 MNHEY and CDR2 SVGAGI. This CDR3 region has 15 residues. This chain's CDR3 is CASSYSYRSSDTIYF. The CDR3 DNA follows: TGTGCCAGCAGTTACTCCTACAGGTCTTCGGACACCATATATTTT.

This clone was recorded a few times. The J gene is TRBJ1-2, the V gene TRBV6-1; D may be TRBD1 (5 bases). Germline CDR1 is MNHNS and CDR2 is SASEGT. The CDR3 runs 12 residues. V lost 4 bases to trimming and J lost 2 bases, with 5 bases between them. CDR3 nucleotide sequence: TGTGCCAGCAGTGGGGACAACTATGGCTACACCTTC. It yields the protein CASSGDNYGYTF.

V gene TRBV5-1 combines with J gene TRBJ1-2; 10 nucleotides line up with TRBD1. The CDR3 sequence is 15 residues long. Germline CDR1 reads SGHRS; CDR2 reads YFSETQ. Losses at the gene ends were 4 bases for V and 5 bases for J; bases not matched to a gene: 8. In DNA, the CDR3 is TGCGCCAGCAGCCCAAGACAGGGGGCTAGGTATGGCTACACCTTC. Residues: CASSPRQGARYGYTF.

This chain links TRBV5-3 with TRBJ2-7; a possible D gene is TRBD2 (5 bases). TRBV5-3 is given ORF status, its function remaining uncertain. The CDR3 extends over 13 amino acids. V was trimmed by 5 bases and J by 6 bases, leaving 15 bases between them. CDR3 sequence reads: CARSLRPGSEQYF. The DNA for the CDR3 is TGTGCCAGAAGTTTGCGACCGGGGAGCGAGCAGTACTTC.

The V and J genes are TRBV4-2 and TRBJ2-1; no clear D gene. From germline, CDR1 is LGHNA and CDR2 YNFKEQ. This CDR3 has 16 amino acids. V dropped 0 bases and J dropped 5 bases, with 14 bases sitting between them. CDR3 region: CASSQDLAAQDNEQFF. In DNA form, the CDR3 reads TGTGCCAGCAGCCAAGATTTGGCAGCGCAAGACAATGAGCAGTTCTTC.